The rows below give T cell receptor beta chains drawn from one sample of a study of early T cells in non-severe SARS-CoV-2 infection. TCRdb recomputed calls from the 5' RACE reads with MiXCR, one row per CDR3 protein. The sample holds approximately 97,000 distinct CDR3 sequences, around 12% seen once. Sequencing was done on a sample of whole blood. The source of these receptors is an adult who was a healthcare worker with PCR-confirmed SARS-CoV-2 infection or an uninfected control (not recorded which). CDR3s include the opening cysteine and the closing phenylalanine or tryptophan. Fields, in order: J gene, V gene, D gene, clone size, CDR3 DNA, CDR3 protein. D genes are given only for firm matches. Some rows mark clone size as missing; the rest say once, few, many or name a class of expanded clone.

j_call: TRBJ2-1; v_call: TRBV7-3; d_call: TRBD2; clone_size: once; cdr3_nt: TGTGCCAGCAGTCCCCATACCCTAGCGGGAGGTCGTAATGAGCAGTTCTTC; cdr3_aa: CASSPHTLAGGRNEQFF
j_call: TRBJ1-1; v_call: TRBV2; d_call: .; clone_size: few; cdr3_nt: TGTGCCAGCAGTGAAGCGGGGTGGACTGAAGCTTTCTTT; cdr3_aa: CASSEAGWTEAFF
j_call: TRBJ2-1; v_call: TRBV9; d_call: .; clone_size: few; cdr3_nt: TGTGCCAGCAGCGCCGGACCCTCGGAGCAGTTCTTC; cdr3_aa: CASSAGPSEQFF
j_call: TRBJ2-7; v_call: TRBV11-3; d_call: TRBD1; clone_size: many; cdr3_nt: TGTGCCAGCAGCTTACACCGGACAGGGCGCCCCTACGAGCAGTACTTC; cdr3_aa: CASSLHRTGRPYEQYF
j_call: TRBJ2-5; v_call: TRBV7-8; d_call: TRBD2; clone_size: .; cdr3_nt: TGTGCCAGCAGCTTAGAGACTAGGCTCTCGGGAGGAGAGACCCAGTACTTC; cdr3_aa: CASSLETRLSGGETQYF
j_call: TRBJ2-6; v_call: TRBV6-2/TRBV6-3; d_call: .; clone_size: .; cdr3_nt: TGTGCCAGCAGTTTCGGAACAGGGGCCAACGTCCTGACTTTC; cdr3_aa: CASSFGTGANVLTF
j_call: TRBJ2-7; v_call: TRBV5-4; d_call: .; clone_size: .; cdr3_nt: TGTGCCAGCAGCTTGTTTTTCGGGGGACGCGAGCAGTACTTC; cdr3_aa: CASSLFFGGREQYF
j_call: TRBJ2-3; v_call: TRBV11-2; d_call: TRBD2; clone_size: .; cdr3_nt: TGTGCCAGCAGCTTTACTAGCGGGACAGATACGCAGTATTTT; cdr3_aa: CASSFTSGTDTQYF
j_call: TRBJ2-1; v_call: TRBV20-1; d_call: TRBD2; clone_size: few; cdr3_nt: TGCAGTGCTACGGGACTAGCGGGAAAGGATGAGCAGTTCTTC; cdr3_aa: CSATGLAGKDEQFF
j_call: TRBJ2-6; v_call: TRBV6-6; d_call: .; clone_size: many; cdr3_nt: TGTGCCAGCAGTTACGTAAGGTCTGGGGCCAACGTCCTGACTTTC; cdr3_aa: CASSYVRSGANVLTF
j_call: TRBJ2-7; v_call: TRBV6-2/TRBV6-3; d_call: .; clone_size: few; cdr3_nt: TGTGCCAGCAGTTACGTGACAGGAATCTACGAGCAGTACTTC; cdr3_aa: CASSYVTGIYEQYF
j_call: TRBJ2-7; v_call: TRBV12-3/TRBV12-4; d_call: TRBD2; clone_size: many; cdr3_nt: TGTGCCAGCAGTTTCCAGCACGGGGGGAGCTCCTACGAGCAGTACTTC; cdr3_aa: CASSFQHGGSSYEQYF
j_call: TRBJ2-7; v_call: TRBV7-8; d_call: TRBD2; clone_size: few; cdr3_nt: TGTGCCAGCAGCCCCATAGCGGGAGGGCCCTTTTACGAGCAGTACTTC; cdr3_aa: CASSPIAGGPFYEQYF
j_call: TRBJ2-1; v_call: TRBV21-1; d_call: .; clone_size: few; cdr3_nt: TGTGCCAGCAGGCTACTAGAGAATGAGCAGTTCTTC; cdr3_aa: CASRLLENEQFF
j_call: TRBJ2-7; v_call: TRBV6-2/TRBV6-3; d_call: TRBD1; clone_size: few; cdr3_nt: TGTGCCAGCAGGATGGACAGGAGGAGCTCCTACGAGCAGTACTTC; cdr3_aa: CASRMDRRSSYEQYF
j_call: TRBJ2-5; v_call: TRBV20-1; d_call: .; clone_size: many; cdr3_nt: TGCAGTGCTAGAGATCGTAGCGGCCAAGAGACCCAGTACTTC; cdr3_aa: CSARDRSGQETQYF
j_call: TRBJ2-1; v_call: TRBV19; d_call: .; clone_size: few; cdr3_nt: TGTGCCAGTAGTATAGTCGGGGTTAATGAGCAGTTCTTC; cdr3_aa: CASSIVGVNEQFF
j_call: TRBJ2-2; v_call: TRBV7-9; d_call: .; clone_size: .; cdr3_nt: TGTGCCAGCAGCCCTGGACTTACGAACACCGGGGAGCTGTTTTTT; cdr3_aa: CASSPGLTNTGELFF
j_call: TRBJ2-7; v_call: TRBV19; d_call: .; clone_size: many; cdr3_nt: TGTGCCAGTAGTATCCCGCCTGGGGGCTCGGGCGAGCAGTACTTC; cdr3_aa: CASSIPPGGSGEQYF
j_call: TRBJ2-6; v_call: TRBV12-3/TRBV12-4; d_call: .; clone_size: .; cdr3_nt: TGTGCCAGCAGTTTGTGGGGCGCCGGTGTTGTTGGGGCCAACGTCCTGACTTTC; cdr3_aa: CASSLWGAGVVGANVLTF
j_call: TRBJ2-1; v_call: TRBV5-1; d_call: .; clone_size: many; cdr3_nt: TGCGCCAGCAGCCCTGGTAGCGGAGGCTACAATGAGCAGTTCTTC; cdr3_aa: CASSPGSGGYNEQFF
j_call: TRBJ1-4; v_call: TRBV6-5; d_call: .; clone_size: many; cdr3_nt: TGTGCCAGCGGTGGGGGCAGGAATGAAAAACTGTTTTTT; cdr3_aa: CASGGGRNEKLFF
j_call: TRBJ2-3; v_call: TRBV29-1; d_call: TRBD2; clone_size: few; cdr3_nt: TGCAGCGTTGAAGCTGGGGACTACTGGACAGATACGCAGTATTTT; cdr3_aa: CSVEAGDYWTDTQYF
j_call: TRBJ2-7; v_call: TRBV20-1; d_call: .; clone_size: many; cdr3_nt: TGCAGTGCCCTAGAGGGGGGGCCGGGACTAAGCTACGAGCAGTACTTC; cdr3_aa: CSALEGGPGLSYEQYF
j_call: TRBJ2-2; v_call: TRBV20-1; d_call: .; clone_size: many; cdr3_nt: TGCAGTGCTAGTCAGCAGGGTAGCACCGGGGAGCTGTTTTTT; cdr3_aa: CSASQQGSTGELFF
j_call: TRBJ2-3; v_call: TRBV15; d_call: .; clone_size: .; cdr3_nt: TGTGCCACCAGCAGGGAGGGACAGAGCACAGATACGCAGTATTTT; cdr3_aa: CATSREGQSTDTQYF
j_call: TRBJ1-1; v_call: TRBV20-1; d_call: .; clone_size: .; cdr3_nt: TGCAGTGCTAGAGCGGGGACGGGGGATGAAGCTTTCTTT; cdr3_aa: CSARAGTGDEAFF
j_call: TRBJ2-2; v_call: TRBV24-1; d_call: TRBD1; clone_size: many; cdr3_nt: TGTGCCACCAGGGGACAGATGAACACCGGGGAGCTGTTTTTT; cdr3_aa: CATRGQMNTGELFF
j_call: TRBJ2-7; v_call: TRBV18; d_call: TRBD2; clone_size: few; cdr3_nt: TGTGCCAGCTCACCACTAGCGGGGGAAGCACACGAGCAGTACTTC; cdr3_aa: CASSPLAGEAHEQYF
j_call: TRBJ2-1; v_call: TRBV9; d_call: TRBD2; clone_size: .; cdr3_nt: TGTGCCAGCAGTGGGGGGGAACTAGCGGGAGCCCAAGAGCAGTTCTTC; cdr3_aa: CASSGGELAGAQEQFF
j_call: TRBJ1-1; v_call: TRBV21-1; d_call: .; clone_size: many; cdr3_nt: TGTGCCAGTGGGAGGTGGAACACTGAAGCTTTCTTT; cdr3_aa: CASGRWNTEAFF
j_call: TRBJ1-2; v_call: TRBV20-1; d_call: .; clone_size: .; cdr3_nt: TGCAGTGCTAGAGACAGTAGCTATGGCTACACCTTC; cdr3_aa: CSARDSSYGYTF
j_call: TRBJ2-5; v_call: TRBV11-2; d_call: .; clone_size: many; cdr3_nt: TGTGCCAGCAGCTTAGAGGGATTCCAAGAGACCCAGTACTTC; cdr3_aa: CASSLEGFQETQYF
j_call: TRBJ1-1; v_call: TRBV11-2; d_call: .; clone_size: few; cdr3_nt: TGTGCCAGCAGGGTGGCAAGACATGCTTTCTTT; cdr3_aa: CASRVARHAFF
j_call: TRBJ1-5; v_call: TRBV6-1; d_call: .; clone_size: .; cdr3_nt: TGTGCCAGCAGTGAGCGGCAAGAATATCAGCCCCAGCATTTT; cdr3_aa: CASSERQEYQPQHF
j_call: TRBJ2-7; v_call: TRBV7-6; d_call: .; clone_size: many; cdr3_nt: TGTGCCAGCAGCTCGGGACGTGCCTACGAGCAGTACTTC; cdr3_aa: CASSSGRAYEQYF
j_call: TRBJ2-1; v_call: TRBV6-5; d_call: TRBD2; clone_size: .; cdr3_nt: TGTGCCAGCAGACGTAGAAGCGGGAGGTCCTACAATGAGCAGTTCTTC; cdr3_aa: CASRRRSGRSYNEQFF
j_call: TRBJ1-1; v_call: TRBV7-2; d_call: TRBD1; clone_size: .; cdr3_nt: TGTGCCAGCAGCTTAGCCCCGGGGACAGTCTCTGAAGCTTTCTTT; cdr3_aa: CASSLAPGTVSEAFF
j_call: TRBJ1-1; v_call: TRBV12-3/TRBV12-4; d_call: TRBD1; clone_size: few; cdr3_nt: TGTGCCAGCTGCCCCGGGGACAGGGTATCGAACACTGAAGCTTTCTTT; cdr3_aa: CASCPGDRVSNTEAFF
j_call: TRBJ2-7; v_call: TRBV7-2; d_call: TRBD2; clone_size: many; cdr3_nt: TGTGCCAGCAGCAAACAGGTCTTAGCGGGGGAGCAGTACTTC; cdr3_aa: CASSKQVLAGEQYF
j_call: TRBJ2-5; v_call: TRBV2; d_call: .; clone_size: few; cdr3_nt: TGTGCCAGCAGTGGTGACATGCAAGAGACCCAGTACTTC; cdr3_aa: CASSGDMQETQYF
j_call: TRBJ2-7; v_call: TRBV2; d_call: .; clone_size: few; cdr3_nt: TGTGCCAGCAGACGAGCCGAGCAGTACTTC; cdr3_aa: CASRRAEQYF
j_call: TRBJ2-1; v_call: TRBV10-3; d_call: TRBD2; clone_size: few; cdr3_nt: TGTGCCATCAGTGTAGGGACTACGAGTTCCAGCTCCTACAATGAGCAGTTCTTC; cdr3_aa: CAISVGTTSSSSYNEQFF
j_call: TRBJ2-5; v_call: TRBV6-5; d_call: .; clone_size: few; cdr3_nt: TGTGCCAGCAGTTACTCGTTCCTTTCCCAAGAGACCCAGTACTTC; cdr3_aa: CASSYSFLSQETQYF
j_call: TRBJ2-7; v_call: TRBV28; d_call: TRBD1; clone_size: few; cdr3_nt: TGTGCCAGCAGACTCGGGACAGGGAACCACTACGAGCAGTACTTC; cdr3_aa: CASRLGTGNHYEQYF